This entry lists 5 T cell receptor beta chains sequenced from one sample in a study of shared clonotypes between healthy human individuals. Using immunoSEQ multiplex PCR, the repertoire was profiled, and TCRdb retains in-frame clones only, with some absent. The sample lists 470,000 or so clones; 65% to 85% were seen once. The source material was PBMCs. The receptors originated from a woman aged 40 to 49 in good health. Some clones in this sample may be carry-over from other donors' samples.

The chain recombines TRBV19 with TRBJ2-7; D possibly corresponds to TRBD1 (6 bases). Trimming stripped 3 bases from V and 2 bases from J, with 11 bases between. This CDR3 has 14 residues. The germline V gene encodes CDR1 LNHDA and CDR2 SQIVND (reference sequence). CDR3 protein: CASSMGRGPYEQYF. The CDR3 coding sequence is TGTGCCAGTAGTATGGGCAGGGGACCCTACGAGCAGTACTTC.

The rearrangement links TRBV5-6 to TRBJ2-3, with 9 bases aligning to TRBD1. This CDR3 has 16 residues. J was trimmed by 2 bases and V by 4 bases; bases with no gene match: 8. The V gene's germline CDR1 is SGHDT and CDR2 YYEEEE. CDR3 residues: CASSPRQGDFTDTQYF. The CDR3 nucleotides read TGTGCCAGCAGCCCGAGACAGGGGGACTTCACAGATACGCAGTATTTT.

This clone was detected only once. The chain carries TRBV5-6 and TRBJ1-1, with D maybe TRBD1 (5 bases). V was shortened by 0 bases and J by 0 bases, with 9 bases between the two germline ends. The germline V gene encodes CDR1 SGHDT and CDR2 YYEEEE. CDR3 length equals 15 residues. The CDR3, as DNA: TGTGCCAGCAGCTTGGTGGGACGGATGAACACTGAAGCTTTCTTT. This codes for CASSLVGRMNTEAFF.

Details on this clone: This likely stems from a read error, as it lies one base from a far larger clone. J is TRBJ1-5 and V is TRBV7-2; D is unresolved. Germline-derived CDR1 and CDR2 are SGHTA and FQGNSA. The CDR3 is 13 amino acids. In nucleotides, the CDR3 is TGTGCCAGCAGCTCCTATTCCAATCGGCCCCAGCATTTT. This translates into CASSSYSNRPQHF.

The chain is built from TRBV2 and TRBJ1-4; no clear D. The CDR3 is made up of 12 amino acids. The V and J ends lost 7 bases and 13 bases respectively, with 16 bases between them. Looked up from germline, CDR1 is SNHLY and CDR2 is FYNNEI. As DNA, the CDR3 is TGTGCCAGCACTGGAGACTCCGAAGGACTGTTTTTT. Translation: CASTGDSEGLFF. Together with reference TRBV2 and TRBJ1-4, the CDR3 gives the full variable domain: EPEVTQTPSHQVTQMGQEVILRCVPISNHLYFYWYRQILGQKVEFLVSFYNNEISEKSEIFDDQFSVERPDGSNFTLKIRSTKLEDSAMYFCASTGDSEGLFFGSGTQLSVL.